The TCR beta chain described here comes from a study of blood T cell repertoires in COVID-19. Libraries were prepared by immunoSEQ multiplex PCR; TCRdb keeps only in-frame clonotypes and omits some of them. This sample has 300,000 or so clones, with 85% to 90% found just once. CDR1 is LGHDT, CDR2 YNNKEL, per germline (reference sequence). The CDR3 is 14 residues long. Trimming removed 3 bases at V and 3 bases at J, with 6 bases between. In terms of age and location, participants ranged from roughly 18 to 100 years and lived in under 30 US areas. Cohort placement rested on clinical history that participants reported themselves.

The rearrangement uses TRBV3-1 (or the pseudogene TRBV3-2) and TRBJ2-6; D is possibly TRBD2 (6 bases). Sequenced sample: PBMCs or T cells enriched from blood (not recorded which). The receptor was isolated from a woman aged 18-35 years who had recovered from COVID-19. CDR3 sequence reads: CASSQGGGANVLTF. CDR3 bases: TGTGCCAGCAGCCAGGGGGGTGGGGCCAACGTCCTGACTTTC.